The 19 T cell receptor beta chains below come from one sample, sequenced in a study of T cell responses to AZD1222 COVID-19 vaccine. The method was immunoSEQ multiplex PCR; TCRdb's version includes in-frame clones alone and lacks a portion of them. Here the sample spans some 150,000 clones, around 87% being singletons. Specimen: peripheral blood, collected 28 days after the second AZD1222 dose. These receptors were taken from an adult who received the AZD1222 COVID-19 vaccine.

The chain recombines TRBV7-3 with TRBJ2-2; the D is unclear. The CDR3 is made up of 14 amino acids. Germline CDR1 and CDR2: SGHTA and FQGTGA. The germline V and J ends were trimmed by 4 bases and 7 bases, with 13 bases remaining between them. The chain's CDR3 is CASSSRTFGGELFF. The CDR3, as DNA: TGTGCCAGCAGCTCTCGGACCTTCGGCGGGGAGCTGTTTTTT. Full variable domain (missing parts from reference TRBV7-3 and TRBJ2-2): GAGVSQTPSNKVTEKGKYVELRCDPISGHTALYWYRQSLGQGPEFLIYFQGTGAADDSGLPNDRFFAVRPEGSVSTLKIQRTERGDSAVYLCASSSRTFGGELFFGEGSRLTVL.

The table lists this clone with a count of one. This rearrangement joins TRBV7-8 to TRBJ1-2; perhaps TRBD1 as D (5 bases). Trimming removed 2 bases from V and 3 bases from J, with 13 bases in between. The germline V gene encodes CDR1 SGHVS and CDR2 FQNEAQ. This CDR3 has 15 residues. This CDR3 reads CASSLTLGGDYGYTF. The CDR3 DNA follows: TGTGCCAGCAGCTTAACCCTCGGGGGGGACTATGGCTACACCTTC.

The V and J genes are TRBV9 and TRBJ2-2; D may be TRBD1 or TRBD2 (5 bases each). The CDR3 spans 14 residues. The ends were cut back, 2 bases at V and 8 bases at J, with 13 bases in the middle. Germline V gives CDR1 SGDLS, CDR2 YYNGEE. CDR3 in DNA: TGTGCCAGCAGCGTGGGGACGGCAGGAGGGGAGCTGTTTTTT. It specifies CASSVGTAGGELFF.

By sample fraction, this clone is medium-sized. This chain links TRBV5-8 with TRBJ2-7, with a weak D call TRBD1 (6 bases). The germline V gene encodes CDR1 SGHTS and CDR2 YDEGEE. The V end lost 4 bases, the J end lost 5 bases, and 16 bases lay between the germline ends. The CDR3 has 14 amino acids. The CDR3 coding sequence is TGTGCCAGCAGCCATTTGGACAGATGGAACGAGCAGTACTTC. Its protein product is CASSHLDRWNEQYF.

The chain carries TRBV7-9 and TRBJ2-5, with a tentative D call TRBD1 (5 bases). From germline, CDR1 is SEHNR and CDR2 FQNEAQ (reference sequence). The CDR3 has 13 amino acids. Trimming cost V 10 bases and J 1 base, with 13 bases left between them. The chain's CDR3 is CATLPDTQETQYF. DNA for the CDR3: TGTGCCACCCTACCGGACACCCAAGAGACCCAGTACTTC.

The sample holds a few counts of this clone. This chain joins TRBV3-1 (or the pseudogene TRBV3-2) and TRBJ2-7, with 10 positions matching TRBD2. V shed 1 base, J shed 4 bases, and the junction held 4 bases outside the gene matches. CDR3 length: 15 amino acids. In germline, CDR1 is LGHDT, CDR2 YNNKEL (reference sequence). The CDR3 here is CASSQGPSGSYEQYF. DNA of the CDR3: TGTGCCAGCAGCCAAGGTCCTAGCGGGAGTTACGAGCAGTACTTC.

The chain couples TRBV29-1 to TRBJ1-5, with D hard to call. V gave up 4 bases and J gave up 5 bases, with 9 bases separating them. The CDR3 is made up of 12 amino acids. Looked up from germline, CDR1 is SQVTM and CDR2 is ANQGSEA. DNA for the CDR3: TGCAGCGTTGGAGGTGTCGATCAGCCCCAGCATTTT. Amino acids: CSVGGVDQPQHF.

The gene calls are TRBV7-2 and TRBJ2-1, with 7 bases aligning to TRBD2. The CDR3 extends over 15 amino acids. Trimming at V came to 2 bases and at J to 5 bases, leaving 6 bases not matched to a gene. CDR1 and CDR2 (germline): SGHTA, FQGNSA. The CDR3 spells CASSLSGRGNNEQFF. CDR3 in DNA: TGTGCCAGCAGCTTATCGGGGCGGGGGAACAATGAGCAGTTCTTC.

The chain couples TRBV7-9 to TRBJ1-1, with D maybe TRBD1 (6 bases). The CDR3 has 14 amino acids. Trimming shortened V by 5 bases and J by 4 bases, and 14 bases separated the two germline ends. Germline values: CDR1 SEHNR, CDR2 FQNEAQ (reference sequence). The CDR3 DNA is TGTGCCAGCAGCCCCCCAGGGGCAGGCACTGAAGCTTTCTTT. Protein product: CASSPPGAGTEAFF.

This chain links TRBV28 with TRBJ1-6; D call uncertain. The CDR3 runs 18 residues. Trimming cost V 7 bases and J 0 bases, with 19 bases left between them. The germline V gene encodes CDR1 MDHEN and CDR2 SYDVKM. The CDR3 region has the DNA TGTGCCAGCACCCGCTCCCGATTAGGGAGCTCCTATAATTCACCCCTCCACTTT. It specifies CASTRSRLGSSYNSPLHF.

The rearrangement links TRBV6-5 to TRBJ2-7; D is perhaps TRBD1 (6 bases). This CDR3 is 15 amino acids long. Germline CDR1 MNHEY, CDR2 SVGAGI. V was cut by 6 bases and J by 2 bases, with 17 bases left in between. Written as DNA, the CDR3 is TGTGCCAGCAGGGCCACAGGGACGGCAGCCTACGAGCAGTACTTC. Protein product: CASRATGTAAYEQYF.

This chain uses TRBV28 with TRBJ1-5, with D maybe TRBD1 (6 bases). The V end lost 3 bases, the J end lost 3 bases, and 9 bases lay between the germline ends. The CDR3 has 14 amino acids. Looked up from germline, CDR1 is MDHEN and CDR2 is SYDVKM. This CDR3 is CASSFTGPNQPQHF. CDR3 sequence (DNA): TGTGCCAGCAGTTTTACAGGGCCCAATCAGCCCCAGCATTTT.

The V and J genes are TRBV6-2 or TRBV6-3 and TRBJ1-2; the D is unclear. Per germline, CDR1 MNHEY and CDR2 SVGEGT. Trimming stripped 6 bases from V and 6 bases from J, with 29 bases between. The CDR3 consists of 18 residues. Here the CDR3 DNA reads TGTGCCAGCAGCCTGTCCCGGACCGGGTTAAGTGAGCGCAATGGCTACACCTTC. It specifies CASSLSRTGLSERNGYTF.

The chain couples TRBV19 to TRBJ2-3, with D perhaps matching TRBD2 (6 bases). The germline V and J ends were trimmed by 3 bases and 1 base, with 23 bases remaining between them. CDR1 is LNHDA, CDR2 SQIVND, per germline (reference sequence). The CDR3 totals 19 residues. The CDR3 is CASSMGRMVADYRTDTQYF. For the CDR3, the DNA is TGTGCCAGTAGTATGGGGCGGATGGTAGCGGACTACCGCACAGATACGCAGTATTTT.

The V call is TRBV7-9, the J call TRBJ1-2; D is perhaps TRBD1 (5 bases). The CDR3 has 16 residues. Germline V lookup: CDR1 SEHNR, CDR2 FQNEAQ (reference sequence). Deletions cut 4 bases from V and 8 bases from J, with 23 bases between. This chain's CDR3 is CASSSTRTGTGRGYTF. As DNA, the CDR3 is TGTGCCAGCAGCTCGACCCGGACGGGGACTGGGAGGGGCTACACCTTC. Full variable domain (outside the CDR3, taken from reference TRBV7-9 and TRBJ1-2): DTGVSQNPRHKITKRGQNVTFRCDPISEHNRLYWYRQTLGQGPEFLTYFQNEAQLEKSRLLSDRFSAERPKGSFSTLEIQRTEQGDSAMYLCASSSTRTGTGRGYTFGSGTRLTVV.

This clone is a singleton in its sample. J is TRBJ2-1 and V is TRBV29-1, with D possibly TRBD1 on 6 matching bases. Germline-derived CDR1 and CDR2 are SQVTM and ANQGSEA. Trimming left V 2 bases short and J 12 bases short, with 17 bases between. The CDR3 consists of 13 residues. The CDR3 nucleotides read TGCAGCGTTGAAAGGGGACAAAGGGCAGGGCAGTTCTTC. Protein sequence: CSVERGQRAGQFF.

The chain combines TRBV13 with TRBJ2-5; D remains unclear. Germline values: CDR1 PRHDT, CDR2 FYEKMQ (reference sequence). This CDR3 has 11 amino acids. V shed 5 bases and J shed 3 bases, with 4 bases lying between them. CDR3 amino acids: CASSQKETQYF. CDR3 bases: TGTGCCAGCAGCCAAAAAGAGACCCAGTACTTC. The full variable domain, rest sourced from reference TRBV13 and TRBJ2-5, is AAGVIQSPRHLIKEKRETATLKCYPIPRHDTVYWYQQGPGQDPQFLISFYEKMQSDKGSIPDRFSAQQFSDYHSELNMSSLELGDSALYFCASSQKETQYFGPGTRLLVL.

The chain is built from TRBV7-9 and TRBJ1-1; D possibly corresponds to TRBD1 (5 bases). The CDR3 is 14 residues long. Trimming pared 2 bases from V and 8 bases from J, leaving 15 bases between. Germline CDR1 reads SEHNR; CDR2 reads FQNEAQ (reference sequence). For the CDR3, the DNA is TGTGCCAGCAGCTTAAAGGGACCGAAGAGCGAAGCTTTCTTT. This translates into CASSLKGPKSEAFF.

This clone was seen just once. The chain couples TRBV7-2 to TRBJ1-4; D might be TRBD1 (6 bases). V was clipped by 1 base and J by 11 bases, with 17 bases between them. The CDR3 contains 15 residues. CDR1 is SGHTA and CDR2 is FQGNSA in the germline V gene. The CDR3 DNA reads TGTGCCAGCAGCTTAGGGGAGGGCAGGGGAGGGAAACTGTTTTTT. Translation gives CASSLGEGRGGKLFF.